Listed below are T cell receptor beta chains from one sample, sequenced in a study of cytomegalovirus exposure and HLA in healthy donors. The table came from immunoSEQ multiplex PCR; TCRdb's copy has only in-frame clones and leaves some out. The table lists about 150,000 clones, 85% of them singletons, with 1% in the top ten. Sequenced material: PBMCs. The receptor source for this set is a boy between 2 and 15 years old in good health and CMV-seronegative. Each CDR3 is given with its conserved first and last residue. Rows give clone size only sometimes, using once, few, many, or a class for an expanded clone.

J,size,V,CDR3
TRBJ2-1,.,TRBV7-9,CASSSTNNNEQFF
TRBJ1-1,.,TRBV6-5,CASSNPGGLTEAFF
TRBJ2-6,.,TRBV28,CASSFWGGVASGRAQSGANVLTF
TRBJ2-7,.,TRBV11-2,CASTMAGVGSQYF
TRBJ2-5,.,TRBV5-1,CASSPTGSDWQTQYF
TRBJ1-5,few,TRBV28,CASSLRGGGQPQHF
TRBJ2-4,.,TRBV6-1,CASSSGALENIQYF
TRBJ1-2,.,TRBV28,CASSLSTETYGYTF
TRBJ1-1,.,TRBV6-5,CASSVRQANTEAFF
TRBJ1-1,.,TRBV10-1,CASSEFRGQKAFF
TRBJ2-1,.,TRBV27,CASCSQGGPLYNEQFF
TRBJ1-5,.,TRBV5-1,CASSLAGDGNQPQHF